The sequence of this TCR beta chain was determined in a study of T cell responses to AZD1222 COVID-19 vaccine. This clone has a handful of counts. Its antigen is unidentified. Repertoires were generated with immunoSEQ multiplex PCR, while TCRdb's copy carries only in-frame clones and drops some. This sample has roughly 150,000 clones, with approximately 90% found just once. The study's findings and limits: Sampling captured repertoires only after the peak T cell response. In a largely white British group with more females than males, clonal diversity was possibly underestimated. Spike was spanned by vaccine-associated CD4 TCRs, which were dominant at 160-218 and 743-854.

Germline loops: CDR1 LGHNT, CDR2 FRNRAP. V lost 2 bases and J lost 4, with 3 bases in between. This CDR3 region has 11 residues. The sample consisted of peripheral blood, taken 28 days after the second AZD1222 dose. The chain uses TRBV12-5 and TRBJ2-7; D call uncertain. The sequence derives from an adult who received the AZD1222 COVID-19 vaccine. CDR3 in DNA: TGTGCTAGTGGTTTGAGGTACGAGCAGTACTTC. Its protein product is CASGLRYEQYF.